This paragraph covers one TCR beta chain sequence. Antigen specificity is unknown. The same CDR3 also results from other DNA sequences found in this sample. The data stem from a study of shared clonotypes between healthy human individuals. Study-level results: With a handful of donors compared, roughly 5% of naive CD4 clonotypes were shared.

The germline V gene has CDR1 SGHDT and CDR2 YYEEEE. The CDR3 consists of 14 residues. V lost 0 bases and J lost 0, with 5 bases in between. Authors' data handling: With immunoSEQ giving junction-only sequences and no quality scores, filtering differed. The method was immunoSEQ multiplex PCR; TCRdb's version includes in-frame clones alone and lacks a portion of them. V, J and clone size derive from that table, while D and trimming were established from the DNA sequence. The top ten clones hold around 1.8% of a sample with 600,000 to 700,000 clones, more than 70% of them seen once. The sample comprised memory CD4+ T cells sorted from blood. As for subset: CD45RA-negative fraction. The TCR comes from a woman aged 25 to 45 in good health. This chain connects TRBV5-6 to TRBJ2-3; D call uncertain. The CDR3 nucleotides read TGTGCCAGCAGCTTGGGGCGGAGCACAGATACGCAGTATTTT. Its protein is CASSLGRSTDTQYF.